Described below is a single T cell receptor (beta chain) sequence and its context. Its antigen is not identified. These data originate in a study of OX40 agonist ivuxolimab in advanced cancers. For the study at large: Given to patients was ivuxolimab, an agonistic anti-OX40 (CD134) antibody. Patients were treated with intravenous ivuxolimab, dosed at 0.01 to 10 mg/kg and infused every 2 weeks.

The repertoire was sequenced with immunoSEQ multiplex PCR; TCRdb's copy has only in-frame clones and lacks some. Of some 64,000 clones in the sample, approximately 90% were seen once. Study-wide results and caveats: The study found that CD8+ T cells averaged more expanded clones than CD4+.

From germline, CDR1 is SQVTM and CDR2 ANQGSEA. The ends were cut back, 7 bases at V and 0 bases at J, with 18 bases in the middle. This CDR3 comprises 15 residues. Sequencing used CD4+ or CD8+ T cells sorted from blood, obtained in a trial of the OX40 agonist ivuxolimab. This sequence originates from an adult with an advanced solid tumor such as melanoma, head and neck, liver or kidney cancer. The rearrangement uses TRBV29-1 and TRBJ1-1, with D maybe TRBD1 (6 bases). DNA for the CDR3: TGCAGCGCCCGACAGGAGATTAATATGAACACTGAAGCTTTCTTT. Translating it yields CSARQEINMNTEAFF. Full variable domain (rest looked up from reference TRBV29-1 and TRBJ1-1): SAVISQKPSRDICQRGTSLTIQCQVDSQVTMMFWYRQQPGQSLTLIATANQGSEATYESGFVIDKFPISRPNLTFSTLTVSNMSPEDSSIYLCSARQEINMNTEAFFGQGTRLTVV.